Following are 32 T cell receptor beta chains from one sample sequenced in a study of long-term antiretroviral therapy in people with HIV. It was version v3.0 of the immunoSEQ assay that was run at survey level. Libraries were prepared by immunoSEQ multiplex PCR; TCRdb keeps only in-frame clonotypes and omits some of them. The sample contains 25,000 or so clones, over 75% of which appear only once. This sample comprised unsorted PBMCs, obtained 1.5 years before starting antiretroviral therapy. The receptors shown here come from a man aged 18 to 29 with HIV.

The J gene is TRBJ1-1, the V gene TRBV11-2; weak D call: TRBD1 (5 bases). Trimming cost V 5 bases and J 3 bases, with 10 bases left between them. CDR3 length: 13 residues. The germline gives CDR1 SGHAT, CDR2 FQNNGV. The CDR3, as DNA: TGTGCCAGCAGCCCCTGGGGGGACACTGAAGCTTTCTTT. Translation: CASSPWGDTEAFF.

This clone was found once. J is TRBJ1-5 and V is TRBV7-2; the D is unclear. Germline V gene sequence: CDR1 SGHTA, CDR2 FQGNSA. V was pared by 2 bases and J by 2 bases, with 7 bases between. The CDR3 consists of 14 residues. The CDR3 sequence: CASSLRRGNQPQHF. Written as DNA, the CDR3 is TGTGCCAGCAGCTTAAGGAGGGGCAATCAGCCCCAGCATTTT.

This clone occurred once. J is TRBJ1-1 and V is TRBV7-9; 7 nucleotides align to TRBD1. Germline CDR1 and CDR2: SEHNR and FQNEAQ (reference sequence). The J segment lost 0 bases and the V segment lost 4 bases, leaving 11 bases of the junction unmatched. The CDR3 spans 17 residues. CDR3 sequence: CASSSPDRKTLNTEAFF. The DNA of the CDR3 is TGTGCCAGCAGCTCCCCGGACAGGAAAACATTGAACACTGAAGCTTTCTTT. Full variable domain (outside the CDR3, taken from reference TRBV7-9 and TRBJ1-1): DTGVSQNPRHKITKRGQNVTFRCDPISEHNRLYWYRQTLGQGPEFLTYFQNEAQLEKSRLLSDRFSAERPKGSFSTLEIQRTEQGDSAMYLCASSSPDRKTLNTEAFFGQGTRLTVV.

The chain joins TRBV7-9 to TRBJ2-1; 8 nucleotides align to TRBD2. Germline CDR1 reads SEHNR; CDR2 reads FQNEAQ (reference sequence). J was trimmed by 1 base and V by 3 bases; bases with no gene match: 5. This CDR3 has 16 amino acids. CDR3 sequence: CASSFREGLSYNEQFF. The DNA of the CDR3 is TGTGCCAGCAGCTTCCGGGAGGGCCTGTCCTACAATGAGCAGTTCTTC.

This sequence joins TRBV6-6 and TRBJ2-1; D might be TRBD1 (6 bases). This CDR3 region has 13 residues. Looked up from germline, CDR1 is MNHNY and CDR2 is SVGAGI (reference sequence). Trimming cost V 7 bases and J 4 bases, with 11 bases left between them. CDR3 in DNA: TGTGCCAGCAACACGGACAGTTACAATGAGCAGTTCTTC. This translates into CASNTDSYNEQFF.

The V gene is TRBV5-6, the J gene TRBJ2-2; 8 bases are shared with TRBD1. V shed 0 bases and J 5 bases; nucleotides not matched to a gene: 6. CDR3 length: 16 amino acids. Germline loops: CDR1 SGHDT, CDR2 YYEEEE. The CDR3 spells CASSLADRGNTGELFF. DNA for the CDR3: TGTGCCAGCAGCTTGGCCGACAGGGGAAATACCGGGGAGCTGTTTTTT.

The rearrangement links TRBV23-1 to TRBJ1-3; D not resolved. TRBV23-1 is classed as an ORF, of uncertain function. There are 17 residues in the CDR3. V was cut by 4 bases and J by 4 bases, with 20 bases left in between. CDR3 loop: CASSPQRGPNGGNTIYF. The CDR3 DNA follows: TGCGCCAGCAGTCCGCAGCGAGGGCCCAACGGAGGAAACACCATATATTTT.

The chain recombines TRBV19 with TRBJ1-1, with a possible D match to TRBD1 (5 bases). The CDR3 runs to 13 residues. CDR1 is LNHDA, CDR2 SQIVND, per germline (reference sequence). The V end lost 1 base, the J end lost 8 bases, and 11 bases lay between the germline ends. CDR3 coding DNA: TGTGCCAGTAGTATAGGACAGCTAAAGGAAGCTTTCTTT. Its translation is CASSIGQLKEAFF. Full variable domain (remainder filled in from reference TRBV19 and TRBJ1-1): DGGITQSPKYLFRKEGQNVTLSCEQNLNHDAMYWYRQDPGQGLRLIYYSQIVNDFQKGDIAEGYSVSREKKESFPLTVTSAQKNPTAFYLCASSIGQLKEAFFGQGTRLTVV.

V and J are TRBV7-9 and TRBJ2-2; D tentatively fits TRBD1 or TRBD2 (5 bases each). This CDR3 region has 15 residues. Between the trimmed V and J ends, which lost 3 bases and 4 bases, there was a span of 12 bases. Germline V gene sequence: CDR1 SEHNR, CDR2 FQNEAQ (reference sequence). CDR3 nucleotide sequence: TGTGCCAGCAGCTTCTCGGCTGGGGGCACCGGGGAGCTGTTTTTT. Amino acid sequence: CASSFSAGGTGELFF.

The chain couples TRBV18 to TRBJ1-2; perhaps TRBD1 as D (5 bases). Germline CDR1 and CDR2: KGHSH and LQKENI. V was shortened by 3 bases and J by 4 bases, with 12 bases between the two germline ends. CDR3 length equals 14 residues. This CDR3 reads CASSPVGTPYGYTF. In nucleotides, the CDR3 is TGTGCCAGCTCACCGGTGGGGACTCCCTATGGCTACACCTTC. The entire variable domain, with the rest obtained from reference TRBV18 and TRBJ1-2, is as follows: NAGVMQNPRHLVRRRGQEARLRCSPMKGHSHVYWYRQLPEEGLKFMVYLQKENIIDESGMPKERFSAEFPKEGPSILRIQQVVRGDSAAYFCASSPVGTPYGYTFGSGTRLTVV.

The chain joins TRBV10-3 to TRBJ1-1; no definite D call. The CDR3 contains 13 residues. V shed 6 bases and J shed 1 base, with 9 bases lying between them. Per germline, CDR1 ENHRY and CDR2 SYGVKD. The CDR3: CAIRDHSNTEAFF. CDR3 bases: TGTGCCATCAGGGATCATTCGAACACTGAAGCTTTCTTT.

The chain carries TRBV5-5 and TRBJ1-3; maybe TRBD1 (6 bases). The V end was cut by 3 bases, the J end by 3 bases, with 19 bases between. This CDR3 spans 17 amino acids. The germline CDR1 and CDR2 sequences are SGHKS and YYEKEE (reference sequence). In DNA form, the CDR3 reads TGTGCCAGCAGCTCGTTCCTCTGGGACAAACTTGGAAACACCATATATTTT. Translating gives CASSSFLWDKLGNTIYF.

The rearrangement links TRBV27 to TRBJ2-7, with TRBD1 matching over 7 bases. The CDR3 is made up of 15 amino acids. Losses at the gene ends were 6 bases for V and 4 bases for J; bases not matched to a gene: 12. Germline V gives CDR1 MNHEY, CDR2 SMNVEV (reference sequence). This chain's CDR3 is CASSPNPGQRYEQYF. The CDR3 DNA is TGTGCCAGCAGCCCAAATCCGGGACAGAGATACGAGCAGTACTTC.

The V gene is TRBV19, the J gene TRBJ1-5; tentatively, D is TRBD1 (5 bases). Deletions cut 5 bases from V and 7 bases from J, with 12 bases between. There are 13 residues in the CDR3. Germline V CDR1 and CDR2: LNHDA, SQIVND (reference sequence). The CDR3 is CASSEGINQPQHF. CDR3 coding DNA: TGTGCCAGTAGTGAGGGGATTAACCAGCCCCAGCATTTT.

As DNA, the CDR3 is TGTGCCAGCCAGCGGGCCGGAAACTACGAGCAGTACTTC. Amino acids: CASQRAGNYEQYF. The genes are TRBV6-1 and TRBJ2-7; maybe TRBD2 (6 bases). The germline V gene has CDR1 MNHNS and CDR2 SASEGT. This CDR3 has 13 amino acids. The V end lost 8 bases, the J end lost 3 bases, and 14 bases lay between the germline ends.

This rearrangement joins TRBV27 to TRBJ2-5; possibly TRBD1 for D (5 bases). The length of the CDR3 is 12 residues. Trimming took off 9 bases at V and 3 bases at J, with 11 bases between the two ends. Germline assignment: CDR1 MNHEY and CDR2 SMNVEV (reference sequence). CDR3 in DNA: TGTGCCAGTCCAGGGAAGGAAGAGACCCAGTACTTC. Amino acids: CASPGKEETQYF.

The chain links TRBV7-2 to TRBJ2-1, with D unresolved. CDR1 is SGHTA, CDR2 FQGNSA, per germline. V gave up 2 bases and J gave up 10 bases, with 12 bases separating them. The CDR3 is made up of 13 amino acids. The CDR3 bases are TGTGCCAGCAGCTTACATGGGGTTTGGGAGCAGTTCTTC. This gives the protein CASSLHGVWEQFF.

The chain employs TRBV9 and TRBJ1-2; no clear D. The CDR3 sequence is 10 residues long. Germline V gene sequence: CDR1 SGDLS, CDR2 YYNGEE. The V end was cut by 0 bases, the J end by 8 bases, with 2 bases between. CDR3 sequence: CASSVGGYTF. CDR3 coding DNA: TGTGCCAGCAGCGTAGGCGGCTACACCTTC. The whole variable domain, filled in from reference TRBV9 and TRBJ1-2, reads DSGVTQTPKHLITATGQRVTLRCSPRSGDLSVYWYQQSLDQGLQFLIQYYNGEERAKGNILERFSAQQFPDLHSELNLSSLELGDSALYFCASSVGGYTFGSGTRLTVV.

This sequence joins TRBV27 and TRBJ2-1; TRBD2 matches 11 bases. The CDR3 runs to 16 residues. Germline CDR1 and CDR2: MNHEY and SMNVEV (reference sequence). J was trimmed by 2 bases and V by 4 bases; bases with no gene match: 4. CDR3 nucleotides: TGTGCCAGCAGTTCCGGGACTAGCGGACCCTACAATGAGCAGTTCTTC. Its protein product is CASSSGTSGPYNEQFF.

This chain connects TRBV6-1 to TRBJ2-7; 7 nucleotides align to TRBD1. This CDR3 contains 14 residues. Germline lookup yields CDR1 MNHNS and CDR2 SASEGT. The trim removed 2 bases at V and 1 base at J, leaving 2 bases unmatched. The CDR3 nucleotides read TGTGCCAGCAGTGAACAGGGGGTTTCCTACGAGCAGTACTTC. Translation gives CASSEQGVSYEQYF.

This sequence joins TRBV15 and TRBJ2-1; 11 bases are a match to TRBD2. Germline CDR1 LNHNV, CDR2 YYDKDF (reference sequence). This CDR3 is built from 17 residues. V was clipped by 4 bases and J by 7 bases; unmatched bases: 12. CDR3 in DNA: TGTGCCACCAGCATCACCATAGCGGGAGGGCCCAGTAATGAGCAGTTCTTC. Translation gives CATSITIAGGPSNEQFF.

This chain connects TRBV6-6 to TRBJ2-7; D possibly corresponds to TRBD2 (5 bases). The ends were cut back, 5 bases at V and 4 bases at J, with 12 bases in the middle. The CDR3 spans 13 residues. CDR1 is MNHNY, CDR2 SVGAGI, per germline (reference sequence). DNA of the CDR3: TGTGCCAGCAGTCCCCCCGGGAATTACGAGCAGTACTTC. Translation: CASSPPGNYEQYF.

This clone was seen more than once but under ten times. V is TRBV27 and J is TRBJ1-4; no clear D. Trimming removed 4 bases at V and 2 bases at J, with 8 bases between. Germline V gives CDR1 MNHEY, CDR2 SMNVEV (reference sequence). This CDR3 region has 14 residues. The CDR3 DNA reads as TGTGCCAGCAGTTCGCATTGGACTAATGAAAAACTGTTTTTT. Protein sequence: CASSSHWTNEKLFF.

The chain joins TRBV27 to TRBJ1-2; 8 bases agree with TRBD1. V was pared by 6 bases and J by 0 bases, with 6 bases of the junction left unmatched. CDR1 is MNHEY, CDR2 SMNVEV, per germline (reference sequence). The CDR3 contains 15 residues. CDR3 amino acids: CASSPDRATNYGYTF. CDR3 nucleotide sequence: TGTGCCAGCAGCCCGGACAGGGCGACTAACTATGGCTACACCTTC.

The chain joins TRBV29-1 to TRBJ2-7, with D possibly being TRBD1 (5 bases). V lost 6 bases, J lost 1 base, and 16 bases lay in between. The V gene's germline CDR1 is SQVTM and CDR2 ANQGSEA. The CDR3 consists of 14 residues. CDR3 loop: CSVPTDRDSYEQYF. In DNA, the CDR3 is TGCAGCGTCCCTACTGACAGAGATTCCTACGAGCAGTACTTC.

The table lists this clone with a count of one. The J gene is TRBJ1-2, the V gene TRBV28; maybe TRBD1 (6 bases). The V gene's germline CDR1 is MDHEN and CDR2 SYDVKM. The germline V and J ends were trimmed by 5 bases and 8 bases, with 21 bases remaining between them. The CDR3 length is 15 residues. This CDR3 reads CASSLPARGAVGYTF. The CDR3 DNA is TGTGCCAGCAGTCTACCTGCGCGGGGGGCGGTCGGCTACACCTTC.

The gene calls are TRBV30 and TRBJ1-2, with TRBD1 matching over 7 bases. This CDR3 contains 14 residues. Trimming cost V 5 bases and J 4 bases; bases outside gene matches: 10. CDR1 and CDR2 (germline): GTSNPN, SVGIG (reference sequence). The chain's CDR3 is CAWEERGRTYGYTF. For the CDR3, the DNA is TGTGCCTGGGAGGAGAGGGGGCGTACCTATGGCTACACCTTC.

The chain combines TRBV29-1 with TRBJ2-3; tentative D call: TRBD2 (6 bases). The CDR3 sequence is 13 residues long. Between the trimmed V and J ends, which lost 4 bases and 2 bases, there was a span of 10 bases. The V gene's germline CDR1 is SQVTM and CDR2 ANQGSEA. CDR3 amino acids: CSVVGGATDTQYF. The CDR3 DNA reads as TGCAGCGTTGTTGGAGGGGCCACAGATACGCAGTATTTT.

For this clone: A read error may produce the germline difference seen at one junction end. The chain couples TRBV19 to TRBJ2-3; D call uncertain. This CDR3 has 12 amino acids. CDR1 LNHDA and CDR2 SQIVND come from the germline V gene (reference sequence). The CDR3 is CASSTTPGTQYF. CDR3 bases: TGTGCCAGCAGTACTACCCCCGGGACGCAGTATTTT.

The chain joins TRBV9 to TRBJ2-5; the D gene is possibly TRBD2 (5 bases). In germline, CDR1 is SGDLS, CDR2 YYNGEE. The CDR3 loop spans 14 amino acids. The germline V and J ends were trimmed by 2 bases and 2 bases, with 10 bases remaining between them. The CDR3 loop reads CASSVGDHQETQYF. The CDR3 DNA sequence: TGTGCCAGCAGCGTCGGGGATCATCAAGAGACCCAGTACTTC.

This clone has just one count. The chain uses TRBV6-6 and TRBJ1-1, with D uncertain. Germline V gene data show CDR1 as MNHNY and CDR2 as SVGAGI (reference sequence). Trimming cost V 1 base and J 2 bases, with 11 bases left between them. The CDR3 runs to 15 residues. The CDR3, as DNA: TGTGCCAGCAGTTACTTGACGGGATTAAACACTGAAGCTTTCTTT. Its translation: CASSYLTGLNTEAFF.

The DNA for the CDR3 is TGTGCCAGCAGTTTAGTAACCAATGAGCAGTTCTTC. This sequence encodes CASSLVTNEQFF. The chain combines TRBV6-6 with TRBJ2-1; D gene unclear. This CDR3 has 12 amino acids. V gave up 4 bases and J gave up 6 bases, with 7 bases separating them. In germline, CDR1 is MNHNY, CDR2 SVGAGI (reference sequence).